This T cell receptor (beta chain) is from a study of T cells in Graves' hyperthyroidism and ophthalmopathy. The CDR3 consists of 17 residues. Germline loops: CDR1 MGHRA, CDR2 YSYEKL. V was clipped by 3 bases and J by 3 bases, with 18 bases between them. Clinical symptoms, serum thyroxine and TRAb, thyroid ultrasound and orbital computed tomography were used for the diagnoses. Amplification targeted TCR beta CDR3 regions from RNA transcripts. Using the HTBI primer set, a first-round RT-PCR was run on the TCR CDR3. Each CDR3 protein gets one entry after TCRdb re-called the multiplex PCR reads with MiXCR. This sample has about 400,000 distinct CDR3 sequences, with about 15% found just once.

The rearrangement links TRBV4-1 to TRBJ1-5; D is possibly TRBD1 (6 bases). The sequence derives from a woman aged 25 to 39 with Graves' hyperthyroidism. Specimen: blood. The CDR3 nucleotides are TGCGCCAGCAGCCACCTACAGGGAGGTGAGGACAATCAGCCCCAGCATTTT. It specifies CASSHLQGGEDNQPQHF.